The following is a T cell receptor (beta chain) sequence with its context. The antigen remains unidentified. CDR3 length: 16 amino acids. The V and J ends lost 7 bases and 6 bases, in that order; junction bases with no gene match: 7. CDR1 ENHRY and CDR2 SYGVKD come from the germline V gene. The source of the sample is a study of post-analysis software for immune sequencing data. Across the study: Relapsing-remitting, secondary progressive and progressive-relapsing forms of multiple sclerosis all featured among disease courses. General observations from the study: Roughly five TRBV segments were significantly more frequent in patients than in controls. TRBV5-6, TRBV5-1 and TRBV20-1 were among these segments.

Prepared libraries of TCR beta cDNA carried unique molecular identifiers. Input populations of roughly 1 to 10 million T cells gave rise to about 480,000 cDNA molecules. TCRdb itself ran the PCR reads through MiXCR, one entry per CDR3 protein. Here the sample spans roughly 540,000 distinct CDR3 sequences, around 31% being singletons. Sequences were obtained from blood. The chain has TRBV10-3 and TRBJ2-1; 15 bases are shared with TRBD2. The receptor was derived from a girl aged 2 to 17 with multiple sclerosis. The CDR3 reads CAINGLAGGLVNEQFF. The CDR3 DNA follows: TGTGCCATCAATGGACTAGCGGGGGGGCTTGTCAATGAGCAGTTCTTC.